This TCR beta chain was identified in a study of CD4 and CD8 cells across lung adenocarcinoma regions. TCRdb re-analysed the PCR reads in MiXCR, keeping a single row per CDR3 protein. Of roughly 20,000 distinct CDR3 sequences detected, roughly half appear once; the ten largest clones hold roughly a quarter. The patients had localized lung adenocarcinoma, a non-small cell subtype. The sequencing input was CD8+ T cells from the center of a lung tumor. The clonotype originates from a female donor with lung adenocarcinoma. The CD4 and CD8 labels of this study may be unreliable.

The CDR3 region has the DNA TGTGCCAGGGGTTATGGGACACGGGACAAAGATACGCAGTATTTT. This encodes CARGYGTRDKDTQYF. This chain connects TRBV27 to TRBJ2-3; possibly TRBD1 for D (6 bases). From germline, CDR1 is MNHEY and CDR2 SMNVEV (reference sequence). The V end was cut by 9 bases, the J end by 5 bases, with 21 bases between. This CDR3 spans 15 amino acids.